The clone carrying this T cell receptor (beta chain) was picked up a small number of times. Its antigen remains unidentified. TCRdb processed the RT-PCR reads anew with MiXCR; each CDR3 protein has one entry. The table includes hundreds of thousands of distinct CDR3 sequences, more than 11% detected once. The data were obtained in a study of response to subunit inactivated influenza vaccine. There are 17 residues in the CDR3. J was trimmed by 5 bases and V by 2 bases; bases with no gene match: 11. Study outcomes and limitations: A suggestion made by the authors is that each seasonal influenza vaccination recruits few new T cells.

The receptor was derived from a man over 45 who received an inactivated influenza vaccine. Specimen: PBMCs from blood, collected less than 15 days before vaccination. The chain joins TRBV12-3 or TRBV12-4 to TRBJ2-2; 7 nucleotides agree with TRBD2. CDR3 protein: CASSLKWGEGTTGELFF. The CDR3 bases are TGTGCCAGCAGTTTAAAATGGGGGGAGGGAACGACCGGGGAGCTGTTTTTT.